The entry below describes one TCR beta chain. Its cognate antigen is unknown. These data come from a study of cytomegalovirus exposure and HLA in healthy donors. Notes on the study in general: TCR clusters originating in the first cohort tended to co-occur in the roughly 130 validation repertoires, according to a later analysis.

CDR1 SGHRS and CDR2 YFSETQ come from the germline V gene. The V gene lost 1 base and the J gene lost 4 bases, with 11 bases spanning the gap. CDR3 length: 14 amino acids. Profiling relied on immunoSEQ multiplex PCR, and the TCRdb table lists in-frame clones only, not all of them. The repertoire consists of around 100,000 clones, with roughly 95% occurring once and the leading ten covering 0.89%. The TCR originated in a woman aged 18-35 years in good health and CMV-seronegative. The specimen sequenced was PBMCs. J is TRBJ1-1 and V is TRBV5-1; D ambiguous. In DNA, the CDR3 is TGCGCCAGCAGCTTGACCGGTGCCGCCACTGAAGCTTTCTTT. It encodes CASSLTGAATEAFF.